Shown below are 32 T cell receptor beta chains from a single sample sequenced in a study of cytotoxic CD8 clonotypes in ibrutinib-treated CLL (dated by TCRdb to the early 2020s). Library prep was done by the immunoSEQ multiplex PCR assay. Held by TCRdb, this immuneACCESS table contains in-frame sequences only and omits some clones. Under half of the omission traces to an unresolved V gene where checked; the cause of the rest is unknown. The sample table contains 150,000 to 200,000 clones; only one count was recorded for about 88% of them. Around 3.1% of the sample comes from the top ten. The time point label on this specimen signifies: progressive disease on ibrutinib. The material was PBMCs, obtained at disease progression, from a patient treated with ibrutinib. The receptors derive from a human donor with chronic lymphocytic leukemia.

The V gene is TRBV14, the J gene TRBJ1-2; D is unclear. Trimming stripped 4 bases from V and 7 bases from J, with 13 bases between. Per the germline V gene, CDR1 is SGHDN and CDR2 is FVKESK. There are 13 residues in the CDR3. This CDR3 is CASSPQSVSGYTF. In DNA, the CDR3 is TGTGCCAGCAGCCCCCAAAGTGTAAGTGGCTACACCTTC.

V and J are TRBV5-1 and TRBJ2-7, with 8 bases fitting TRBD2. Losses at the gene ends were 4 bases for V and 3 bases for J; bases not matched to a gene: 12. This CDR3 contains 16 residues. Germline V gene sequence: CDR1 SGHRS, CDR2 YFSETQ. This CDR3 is CASSPETGTRVYEQYF. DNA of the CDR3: TGCGCCAGCAGCCCGGAAACCGGGACTAGGGTCTACGAGCAGTACTTC.

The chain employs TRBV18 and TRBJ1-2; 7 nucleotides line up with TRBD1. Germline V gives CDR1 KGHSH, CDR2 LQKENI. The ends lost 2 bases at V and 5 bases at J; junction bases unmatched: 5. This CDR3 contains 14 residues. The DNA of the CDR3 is TGTGCCAGCTCACCAGAACAGGGGCGTTATGGCTACACCTTC. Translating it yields CASSPEQGRYGYTF.

The CDR3 protein is CASSLGEGTGTIYEQYF. The DNA for the CDR3 is TGTGCCAGCAGCTTAGGGGAAGGGACAGGTACAATCTACGAGCAGTACTTC. This sequence joins TRBV7-9 and TRBJ2-7, with TRBD1 matching over 8 bases. This CDR3 is 17 amino acids long. The V gene's germline CDR1 is SEHNR and CDR2 FQNEAQ (reference sequence). Losses at the gene ends were 1 base for V and 3 bases for J; bases not matched to a gene: 11.

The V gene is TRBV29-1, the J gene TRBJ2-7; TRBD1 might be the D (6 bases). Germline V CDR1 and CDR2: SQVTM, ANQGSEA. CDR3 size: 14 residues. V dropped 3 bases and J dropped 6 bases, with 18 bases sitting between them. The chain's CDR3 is CSVDSPTGRPEQYF. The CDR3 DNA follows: TGCAGCGTTGATAGCCCGACAGGCCGTCCCGAGCAGTACTTC.

The CDR3 DNA reads TGCGCCAGCACCCCCCCCGGCAGGCACAATGAGCAGTTCTTC. This sequence encodes CASTPPGRHNEQFF. V gene TRBV5-1 combines with J gene TRBJ2-1; D is unresolved. Germline V gene lookup returns CDR1 SGHRS and CDR2 YFSETQ. V was shortened by 6 bases and J by 5 bases, with 15 bases between the two germline ends. This CDR3 has 14 residues.

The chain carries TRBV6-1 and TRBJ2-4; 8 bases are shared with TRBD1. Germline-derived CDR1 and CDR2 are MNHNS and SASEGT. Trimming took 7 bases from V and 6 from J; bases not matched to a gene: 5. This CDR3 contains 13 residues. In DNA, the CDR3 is TGTGCCAGCACTCCTGGACAGGGAAACATTCAGTACTTC. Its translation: CASTPGQGNIQYF.

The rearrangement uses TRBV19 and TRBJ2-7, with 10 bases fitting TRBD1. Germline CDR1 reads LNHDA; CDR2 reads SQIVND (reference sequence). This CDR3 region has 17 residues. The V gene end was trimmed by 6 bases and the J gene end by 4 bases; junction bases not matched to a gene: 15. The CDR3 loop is CASRDYAPTGGAYEQYF. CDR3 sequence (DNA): TGTGCCAGTAGAGATTACGCCCCGACAGGGGGCGCGTACGAGCAGTACTTC.

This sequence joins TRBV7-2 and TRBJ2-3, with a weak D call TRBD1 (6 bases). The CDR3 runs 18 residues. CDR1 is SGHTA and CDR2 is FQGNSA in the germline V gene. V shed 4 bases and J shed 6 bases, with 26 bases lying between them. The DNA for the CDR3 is TGTGCCAGCAGCTCGTTTAGGGGAATGACAGGTAGGATTGATACGCAGTATTTT. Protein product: CASSSFRGMTGRIDTQYF.

Here the CDR3 reads CSARRVSEAFF. The CDR3, as DNA: TGCAGTGCTAGGAGGGTTTCCGAAGCTTTCTTT. The chain employs TRBV20-1 and TRBJ1-1; D unclear. The germline V gene has CDR1 DFQATT and CDR2 SNEGSKA (reference sequence). V was trimmed by 3 bases and J by 8 bases, leaving 10 bases between them. CDR3 length: 11 amino acids.

The CDR3 bases are TGTGCCAGCAAGCTCGGACTAGCGGGCACAGATACGCAGTATTTT. Amino acids: CASKLGLAGTDTQYF. The chain has TRBV6-5 and TRBJ2-3; 10 bases are shared with TRBD2. Germline lookup yields CDR1 MNHEY and CDR2 SVGAGI. This CDR3 is 15 amino acids long. Trimming at V came to 7 bases and at J to 1 base, leaving 5 bases not matched to a gene.

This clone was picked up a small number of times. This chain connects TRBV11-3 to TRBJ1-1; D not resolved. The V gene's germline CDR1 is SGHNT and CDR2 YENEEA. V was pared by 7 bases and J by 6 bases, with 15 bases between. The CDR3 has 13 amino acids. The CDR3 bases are TGTGCCAGCACCTCCGGGCGGTATTCTGAAGCTTTCTTT. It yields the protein CASTSGRYSEAFF.

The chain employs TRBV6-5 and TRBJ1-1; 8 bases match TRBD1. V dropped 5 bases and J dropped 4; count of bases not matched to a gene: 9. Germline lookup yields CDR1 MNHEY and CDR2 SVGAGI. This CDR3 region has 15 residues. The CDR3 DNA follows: TGTGCCAGCAGTAACAAACAGGGGGTAGGCACTGAAGCTTTCTTT. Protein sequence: CASSNKQGVGTEAFF.

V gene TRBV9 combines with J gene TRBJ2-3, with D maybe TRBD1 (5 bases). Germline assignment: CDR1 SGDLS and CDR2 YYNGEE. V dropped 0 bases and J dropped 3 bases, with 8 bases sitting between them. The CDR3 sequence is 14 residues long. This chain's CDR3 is CASSVEAGTDTQYF. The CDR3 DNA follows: TGTGCCAGCAGCGTAGAGGCAGGGACAGATACGCAGTATTTT.

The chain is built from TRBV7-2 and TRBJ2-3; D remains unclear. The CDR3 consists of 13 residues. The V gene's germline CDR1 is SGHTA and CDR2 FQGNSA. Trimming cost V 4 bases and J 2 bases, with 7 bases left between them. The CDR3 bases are TGTGCCAGCAGCTCGATGTACACAGATACGCAGTATTTT. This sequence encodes CASSSMYTDTQYF.

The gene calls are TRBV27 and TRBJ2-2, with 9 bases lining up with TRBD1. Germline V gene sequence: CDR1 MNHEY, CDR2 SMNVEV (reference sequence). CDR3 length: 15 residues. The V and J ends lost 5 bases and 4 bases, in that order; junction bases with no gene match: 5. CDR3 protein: CASSTGQGVTGELFF. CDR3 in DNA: TGTGCCAGCAGTACGGGACAGGGAGTCACCGGGGAGCTGTTTTTT.

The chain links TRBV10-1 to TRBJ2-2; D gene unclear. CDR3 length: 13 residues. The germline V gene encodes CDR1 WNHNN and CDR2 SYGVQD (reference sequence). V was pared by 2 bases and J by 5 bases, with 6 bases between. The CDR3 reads CASSEAVTGELFF. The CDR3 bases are TGCGCCAGCAGTGAGGCGGTTACCGGGGAGCTGTTTTTT.

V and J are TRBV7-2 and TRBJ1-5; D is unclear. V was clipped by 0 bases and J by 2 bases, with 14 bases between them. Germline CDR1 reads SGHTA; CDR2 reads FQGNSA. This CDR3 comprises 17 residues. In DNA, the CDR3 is TGTGCCAGCAGCTTAGCAGGGAGCGTCCGGGGCAATCAGCCCCAGCATTTT. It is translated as CASSLAGSVRGNQPQHF.

CDR3 in amino acids: CAISEDGLTYEQYF. Written as DNA, the CDR3 is TGTGCCATCAGTGAAGACGGTCTGACCTACGAGCAGTACTTC. The V gene is TRBV10-3, the J gene TRBJ2-7; the D is unclear. V was trimmed by 3 bases and J by 2 bases, leaving 11 bases between them. CDR1 is ENHRY, CDR2 SYGVKD, per germline. This CDR3 contains 14 residues.

CDR3 amino acids: CASSASGRAKPYEQYF. The CDR3 DNA follows: TGTGCCAGCAGTGCGAGCGGGAGGGCCAAACCCTACGAGCAGTACTTC. The chain uses TRBV27 and TRBJ2-7, with 10 bases matching TRBD2. J lost 2 bases, V lost 5 bases, and 9 bases had no gene match. Germline V gene lookup returns CDR1 MNHEY and CDR2 SMNVEV (reference sequence). CDR3 length equals 16 residues.

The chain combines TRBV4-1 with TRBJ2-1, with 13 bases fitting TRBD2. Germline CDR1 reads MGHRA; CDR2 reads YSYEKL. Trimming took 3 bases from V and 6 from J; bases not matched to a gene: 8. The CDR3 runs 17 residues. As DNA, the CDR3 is TGCGCCAGCAGCCAGAGTGGACTAGCGGGAGAGTCCAATGAGCAGTTCTTC. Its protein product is CASSQSGLAGESNEQFF.

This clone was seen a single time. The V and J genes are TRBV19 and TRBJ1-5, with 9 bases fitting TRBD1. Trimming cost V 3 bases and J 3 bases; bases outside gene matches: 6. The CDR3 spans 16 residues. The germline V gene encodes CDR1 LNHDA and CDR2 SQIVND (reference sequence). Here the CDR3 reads CASSIPQGADNQPQHF. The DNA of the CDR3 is TGTGCCAGTAGTATCCCACAGGGGGCTGACAATCAGCCCCAGCATTTT.

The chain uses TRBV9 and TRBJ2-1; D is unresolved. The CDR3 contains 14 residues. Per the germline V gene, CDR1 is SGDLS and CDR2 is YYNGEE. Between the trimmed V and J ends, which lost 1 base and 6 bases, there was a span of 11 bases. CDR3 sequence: CASSVLADSNEQFF. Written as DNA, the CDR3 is TGTGCCAGCAGCGTACTGGCGGATAGCAATGAGCAGTTCTTC.

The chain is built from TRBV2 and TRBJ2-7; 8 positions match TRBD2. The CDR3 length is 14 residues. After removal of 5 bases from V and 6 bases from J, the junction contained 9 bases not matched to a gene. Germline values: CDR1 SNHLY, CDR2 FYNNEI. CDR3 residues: CASSNDGRAGEQYF. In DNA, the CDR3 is TGTGCCAGCAGTAATGACGGGAGGGCCGGCGAGCAGTACTTC.

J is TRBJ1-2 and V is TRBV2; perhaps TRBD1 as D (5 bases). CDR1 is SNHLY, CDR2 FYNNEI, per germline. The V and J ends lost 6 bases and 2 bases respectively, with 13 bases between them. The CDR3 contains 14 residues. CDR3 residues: CASSPGGVNYGYTF. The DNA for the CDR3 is TGTGCCAGCAGCCCCGGGGGGGTGAACTATGGCTACACCTTC.

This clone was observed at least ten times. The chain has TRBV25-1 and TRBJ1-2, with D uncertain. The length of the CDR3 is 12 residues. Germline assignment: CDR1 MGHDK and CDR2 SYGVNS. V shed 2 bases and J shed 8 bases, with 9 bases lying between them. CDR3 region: CASSEHSGGYTF. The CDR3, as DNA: TGTGCCAGCAGTGAACACTCGGGAGGCTACACCTTC.

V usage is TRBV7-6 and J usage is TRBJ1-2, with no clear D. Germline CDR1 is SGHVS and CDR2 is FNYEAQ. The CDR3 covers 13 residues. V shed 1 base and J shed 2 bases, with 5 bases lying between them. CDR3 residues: CASSLGQNYGYTF. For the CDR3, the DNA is TGTGCCAGCAGCTTAGGGCAGAACTATGGCTACACCTTC.

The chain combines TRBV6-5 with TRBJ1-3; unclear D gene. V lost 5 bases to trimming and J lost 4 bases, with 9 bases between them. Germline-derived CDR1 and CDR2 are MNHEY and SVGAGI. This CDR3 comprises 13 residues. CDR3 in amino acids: CASSPGPGNTIYF. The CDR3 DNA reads TGTGCCAGCAGTCCAGGACCGGGAAACACCATATATTTT.

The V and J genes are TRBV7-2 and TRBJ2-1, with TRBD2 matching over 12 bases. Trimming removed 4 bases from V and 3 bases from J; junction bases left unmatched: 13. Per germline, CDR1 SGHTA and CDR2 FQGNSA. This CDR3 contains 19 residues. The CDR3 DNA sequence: TGTGCCAGCAGCTCCTTACTAGCGGGAGGACAAAACTTCTACAATGAGCAGTTCTTC. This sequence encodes CASSSLLAGGQNFYNEQFF.

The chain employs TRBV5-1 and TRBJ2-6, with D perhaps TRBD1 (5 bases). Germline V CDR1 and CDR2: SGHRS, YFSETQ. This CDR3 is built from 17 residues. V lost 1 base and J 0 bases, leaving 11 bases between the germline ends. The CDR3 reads CASSLKGVGSGANVLTF. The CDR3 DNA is TGCGCCAGCAGCTTGAAAGGGGTGGGCTCTGGGGCCAACGTCCTGACTTTC.

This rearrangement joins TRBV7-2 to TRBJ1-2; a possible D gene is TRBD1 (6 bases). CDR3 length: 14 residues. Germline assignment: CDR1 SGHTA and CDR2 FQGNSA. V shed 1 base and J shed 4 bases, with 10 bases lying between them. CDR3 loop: CASSLGTGSYGYTF. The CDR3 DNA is TGTGCCAGCAGCTTAGGAACAGGGAGCTATGGCTACACCTTC. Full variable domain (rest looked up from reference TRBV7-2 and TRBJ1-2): GAGVSQSPSNKVTEKGKDVELRCDPISGHTALYWYRQSLGQGLEFLIYFQGNSAPDKSGLPSDRFSAERTGGSVSTLTIQRTQQEDSAVYLCASSLGTGSYGYTFGSGTRLTVV.

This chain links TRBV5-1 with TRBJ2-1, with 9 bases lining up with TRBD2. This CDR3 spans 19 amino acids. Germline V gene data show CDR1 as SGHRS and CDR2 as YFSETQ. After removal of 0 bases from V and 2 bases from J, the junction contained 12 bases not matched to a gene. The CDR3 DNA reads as TGCGCCAGCAGCTTGGACGGGCTAGCGGGACCACCCACCTACAATGAGCAGTTCTTC. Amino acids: CASSLDGLAGPPTYNEQFF.